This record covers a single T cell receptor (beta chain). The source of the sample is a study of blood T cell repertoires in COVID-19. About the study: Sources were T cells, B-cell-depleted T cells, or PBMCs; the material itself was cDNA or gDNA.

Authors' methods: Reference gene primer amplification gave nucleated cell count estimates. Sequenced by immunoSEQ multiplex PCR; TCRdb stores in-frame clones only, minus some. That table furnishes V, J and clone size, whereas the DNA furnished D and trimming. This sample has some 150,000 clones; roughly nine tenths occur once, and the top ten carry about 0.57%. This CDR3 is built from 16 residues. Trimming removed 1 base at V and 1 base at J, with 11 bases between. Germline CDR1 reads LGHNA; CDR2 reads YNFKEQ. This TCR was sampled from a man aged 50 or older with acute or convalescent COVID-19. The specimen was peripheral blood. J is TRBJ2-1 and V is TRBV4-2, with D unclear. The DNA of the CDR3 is TGTGCCAGCAGCCAAGTTCCTCTACCGTCCTACAATGAGCAGTTCTTC. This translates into CASSQVPLPSYNEQFF.